This TCR beta chain was captured in a study of shared clonotypes between healthy human individuals. General study points: Sharing across four donors was highest in naive CD4 (around 5%) and lowest in memory CD8 (roughly 0.4%).

The protocol was immunoSEQ multiplex PCR, while the TCRdb copy is restricted to in-frame clones and leaves out a portion. The sample contains some 2,400,000 clones, around 95% of which appear only once. Of note for this clone: What it recognizes is unknown.

CD4+ cells underwent separation, giving CD45RA+ naive and CD45RA-negative memory subsets. This receptor was taken from a man aged 18 to 30 in good health. The sequenced sample consisted of naive CD4+ T cells sorted from blood. Subset given: CD45RA+ positively selected.

CDR3 nucleotide sequence: TGTGCCATCAGTGTCTACCCGGGGGGCAGGCAGCCCCAGCATTTT. The encoded protein is CAISVYPGGRQPQHF. This sequence joins TRBV10-3 and TRBJ1-5; D is possibly TRBD1 (6 bases). Trimming pared 4 bases from V and 7 bases from J, leaving 17 bases between. The CDR3 totals 15 residues. CDR1 ENHRY and CDR2 SYGVKD come from the germline V gene.